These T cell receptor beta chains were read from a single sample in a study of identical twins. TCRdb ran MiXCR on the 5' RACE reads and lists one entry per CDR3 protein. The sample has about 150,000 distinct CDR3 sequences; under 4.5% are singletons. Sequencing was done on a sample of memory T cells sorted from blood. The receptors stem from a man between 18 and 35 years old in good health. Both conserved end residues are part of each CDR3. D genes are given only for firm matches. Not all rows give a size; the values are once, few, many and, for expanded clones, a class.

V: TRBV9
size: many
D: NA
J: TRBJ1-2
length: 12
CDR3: CASSVQGYGYTF
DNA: TGTGCCAGCAGCGTACAGGGCTATGGCTACACCTTC

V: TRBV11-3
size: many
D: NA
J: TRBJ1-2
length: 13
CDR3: CASSPGPDYGYTF
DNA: TGTGCCAGCAGCCCCGGTCCCGACTATGGCTACACCTTC

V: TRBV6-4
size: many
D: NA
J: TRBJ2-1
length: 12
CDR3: CASSDGINEQFF
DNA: TGTGCCAGCAGTGACGGTATAAATGAGCAGTTCTTC

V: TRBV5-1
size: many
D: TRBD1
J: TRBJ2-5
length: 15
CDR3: CASSIGQGARETQYF
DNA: TGCGCCAGCAGCATTGGACAGGGGGCGAGAGAGACCCAGTACTTC

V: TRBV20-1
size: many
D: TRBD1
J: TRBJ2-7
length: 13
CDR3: CSALSTGTGEQYF
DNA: TGCAGTGCCTTGTCGACAGGGACGGGGGAGCAGTACTTC

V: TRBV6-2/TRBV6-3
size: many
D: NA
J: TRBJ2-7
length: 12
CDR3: CASSYRSLEQYF
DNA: TGTGCCAGCAGTTACAGGTCTCTCGAGCAGTACTTC

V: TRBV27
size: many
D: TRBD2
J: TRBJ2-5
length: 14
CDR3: CASRRGLAAETQYF
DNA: TGTGCCAGCAGGAGGGGACTAGCGGCAGAGACCCAGTACTTC

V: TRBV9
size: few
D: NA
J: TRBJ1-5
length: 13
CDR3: CASSVGSNQPQHF
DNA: TGTGCCAGCAGCGTAGGGAGCAATCAGCCCCAGCATTTT

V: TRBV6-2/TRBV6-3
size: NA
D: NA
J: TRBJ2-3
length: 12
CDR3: CASSGPRGTQYF
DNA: TGTGCCAGCAGCGGACCCCGGGGCACGCAGTATTTT

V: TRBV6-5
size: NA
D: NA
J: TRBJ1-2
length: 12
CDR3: CASSFRVGGYTF
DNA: TGTGCCAGCAGTTTCAGGGTTGGAGGCTACACCTTC

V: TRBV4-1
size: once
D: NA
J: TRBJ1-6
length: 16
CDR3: CASASGGGSYNSPLHF
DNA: TGCGCCAGCGCCAGCGGGGGGGGCTCCTATAATTCACCCCTCCACTTT

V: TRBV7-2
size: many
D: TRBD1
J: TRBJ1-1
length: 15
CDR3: CASSNRQGMNTEAFF
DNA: TGTGCCAGCAGCAACCGACAGGGAATGAACACTGAAGCTTTCTTT

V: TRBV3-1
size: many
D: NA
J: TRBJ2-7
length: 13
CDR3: CASSQVTPLEQYF
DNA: TGTGCCAGCAGCCAAGTAACTCCTCTCGAGCAGTACTTC

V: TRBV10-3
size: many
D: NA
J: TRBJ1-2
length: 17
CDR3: CAISEGALRRVNYGYTF
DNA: TGTGCCATCAGTGAGGGGGCACTAAGAAGGGTTAACTATGGCTACACCTTC

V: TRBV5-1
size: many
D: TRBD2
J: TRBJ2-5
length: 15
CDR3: CASSLSGTNQETQYF
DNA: TGCGCCAGCAGCTTGTCGGGGACTAACCAAGAGACCCAGTACTTC

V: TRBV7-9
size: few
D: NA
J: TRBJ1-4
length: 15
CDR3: CASSPQDGSVGKLFF
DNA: TGTGCCAGCAGCCCCCAGGACGGATCGGTAGGAAAACTGTTTTTT

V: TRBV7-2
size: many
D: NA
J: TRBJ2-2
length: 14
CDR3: CASSLVENTGELFF
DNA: TGTGCCAGCAGCTTAGTTGAGAACACCGGGGAGCTGTTTTTT

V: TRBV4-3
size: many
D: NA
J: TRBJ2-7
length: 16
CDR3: CASSQSSSIEIYEQYF
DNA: TGCGCCAGCAGCCAAAGTTCGAGCATCGAGATCTACGAGCAGTACTTC

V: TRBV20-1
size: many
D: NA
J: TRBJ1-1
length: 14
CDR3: CSARVGAMNTEAFF
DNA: TGCAGTGCTAGAGTGGGCGCTATGAACACTGAAGCTTTCTTT

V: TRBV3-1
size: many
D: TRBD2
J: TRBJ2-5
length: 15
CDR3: CASSQWGGVEETQYF
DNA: TGTGCCAGCAGCCAATGGGGGGGGGTGGAAGAGACCCAGTACTTC

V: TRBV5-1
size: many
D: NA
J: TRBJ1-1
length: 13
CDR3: CASSFREHELAFF
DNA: TGCGCCAGCAGCTTCCGGGAGCACGAATTGGCTTTCTTT

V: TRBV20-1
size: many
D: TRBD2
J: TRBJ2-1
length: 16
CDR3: CSASVVGGSATSEQFF
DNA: TGCAGTGCTAGCGTGGTTGGCGGGAGCGCTACCTCTGAGCAGTTCTTC

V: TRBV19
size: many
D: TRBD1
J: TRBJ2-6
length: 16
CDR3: CASSISGGAGANVLTF
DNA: TGTGCCAGTAGTATTTCAGGGGGCGCTGGGGCCAACGTCCTGACTTTC

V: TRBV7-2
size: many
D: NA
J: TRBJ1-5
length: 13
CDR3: CASSLVRDQPQHF
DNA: TGTGCCAGCAGCTTAGTTCGCGACCAGCCCCAGCATTTT

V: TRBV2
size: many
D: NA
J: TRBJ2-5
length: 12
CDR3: CASEGNGETQYF
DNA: TGTGCCAGCGAGGGTAATGGAGAGACCCAGTACTTC

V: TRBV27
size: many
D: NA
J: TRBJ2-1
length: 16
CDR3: CASSLRVGSSYNEQFF
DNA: TGTGCCAGCAGTTTGAGGGTCGGGTCGTCCTACAATGAGCAGTTCTTC

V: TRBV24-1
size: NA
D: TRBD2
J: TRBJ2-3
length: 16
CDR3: CATSDLTSGMGDTQYF
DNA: TGTGCCACCAGTGATCTCACTAGCGGGATGGGAGATACGCAGTATTTT

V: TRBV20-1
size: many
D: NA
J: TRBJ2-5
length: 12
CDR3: CSALNPGETQYF
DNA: TGCAGTGCGCTGAATCCCGGAGAGACCCAGTACTTC

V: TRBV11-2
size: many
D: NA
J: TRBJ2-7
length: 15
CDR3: CASSLEANPSYEQYF
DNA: TGTGCCAGCAGCTTAGAGGCGAATCCCTCCTACGAGCAGTACTTC

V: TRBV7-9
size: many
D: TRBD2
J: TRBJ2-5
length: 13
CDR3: CASIRGGQETQYF
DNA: TGTGCCAGCATACGGGGAGGGCAAGAGACCCAGTACTTC

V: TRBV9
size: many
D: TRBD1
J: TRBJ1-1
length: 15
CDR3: CASSRGGGRGTEAFF
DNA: TGTGCCAGCAGCCGCGGAGGGGGCCGTGGGACTGAAGCTTTCTTT

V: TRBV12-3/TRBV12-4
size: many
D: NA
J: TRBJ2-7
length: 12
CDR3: CASSIGPYEQYF
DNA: TGTGCCAGCAGTATTGGGCCCTACGAGCAGTACTTC

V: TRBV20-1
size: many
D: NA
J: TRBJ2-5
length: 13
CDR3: CSVWGELGETQYF
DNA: TGCAGTGTCTGGGGGGAGTTGGGGGAGACCCAGTACTTC

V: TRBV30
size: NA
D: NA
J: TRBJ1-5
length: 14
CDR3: CAWSVGRGNQPQHF
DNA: TGTGCCTGGAGTGTCGGAAGGGGCAATCAGCCCCAGCATTTT

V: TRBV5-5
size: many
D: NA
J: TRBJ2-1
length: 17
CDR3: CASSLAFGRITYNEQFF
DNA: TGTGCCAGCAGCTTGGCCTTTGGACGGATTACCTACAATGAGCAGTTCTTC

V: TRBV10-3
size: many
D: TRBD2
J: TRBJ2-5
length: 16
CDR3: CAISESGTSGLETQYF
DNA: TGTGCCATCAGTGAGTCGGGGACTAGCGGTTTGGAGACCCAGTACTTC

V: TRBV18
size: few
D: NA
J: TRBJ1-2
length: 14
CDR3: CASSPPTVLRGYTF
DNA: TGTGCCAGCTCACCACCGACAGTATTGCGTGGCTACACCTTC

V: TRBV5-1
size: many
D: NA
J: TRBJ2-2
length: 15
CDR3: CASSPGQGNTGELFF
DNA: TGCGCCAGCAGCCCCGGGCAGGGGAACACCGGGGAGCTGTTTTTT

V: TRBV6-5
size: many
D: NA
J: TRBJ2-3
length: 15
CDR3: CASSYSVGGSDTQYF
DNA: TGTGCCAGCAGTTACTCGGTAGGGGGGTCAGATACGCAGTATTTT

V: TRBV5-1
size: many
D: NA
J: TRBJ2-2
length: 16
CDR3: CASTPMGRSDTGELFF
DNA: TGCGCCAGCACCCCAATGGGGAGGTCGGACACCGGGGAGCTGTTTTTT

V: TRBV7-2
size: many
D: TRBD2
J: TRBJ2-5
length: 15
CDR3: CASSLGGRAQETQYF
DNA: TGTGCCAGCAGCTTAGGCGGGAGGGCCCAAGAGACCCAGTACTTC

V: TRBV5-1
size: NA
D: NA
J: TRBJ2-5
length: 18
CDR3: CASSLGSIGQSGQETQYF
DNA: TGCGCCAGCAGCTTAGGAAGCATTGGGCAGAGTGGGCAAGAGACCCAGTACTTC

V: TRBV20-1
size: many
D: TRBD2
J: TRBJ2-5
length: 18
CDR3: CSASTQLAGEWGKETQYF
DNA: TGCAGTGCCTCCACCCAACTAGCGGGAGAGTGGGGTAAAGAGACCCAGTACTTC

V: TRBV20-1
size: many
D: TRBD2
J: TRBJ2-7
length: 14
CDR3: CSARDLAGGDEQYF
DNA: TGCAGTGCTAGAGATCTGGCGGGAGGGGATGAGCAGTACTTC

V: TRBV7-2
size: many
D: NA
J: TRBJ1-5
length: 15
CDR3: CASSLGPPSNQPQHF
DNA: TGTGCCAGCAGCCTGGGCCCACCTAGCAATCAGCCCCAGCATTTT

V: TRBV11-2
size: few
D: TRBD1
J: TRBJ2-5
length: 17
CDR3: CASSPPMGQGFGETQYF
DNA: TGTGCCAGCAGCCCCCCCATGGGACAGGGTTTTGGGGAGACCCAGTACTTC

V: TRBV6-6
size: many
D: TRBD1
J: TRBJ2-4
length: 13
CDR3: CATGQGAKNIQYF
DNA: TGTGCCACCGGACAGGGGGCCAAAAACATTCAGTACTTC

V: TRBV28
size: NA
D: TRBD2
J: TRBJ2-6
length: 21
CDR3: CASSFLQLTSDRSSGANVLTF
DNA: TGTGCCAGCAGTTTCCTACAATTGACTAGCGACCGTTCTTCTGGGGCCAACGTCCTGACTTTC

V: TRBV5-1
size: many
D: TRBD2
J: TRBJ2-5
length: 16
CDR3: CASSGGTSAHQETQYF
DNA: TGCGCCAGCAGCGGCGGGACTAGCGCCCATCAAGAGACCCAGTACTTC

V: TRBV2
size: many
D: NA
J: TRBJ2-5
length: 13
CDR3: CASSEPSGETQYF
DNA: TGTGCCAGCAGTGAACCATCTGGGGAGACCCAGTACTTC

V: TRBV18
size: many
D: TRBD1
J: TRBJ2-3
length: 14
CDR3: CASSPGQGGDTQYF
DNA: TGTGCCAGCTCACCCGGACAGGGTGGAGATACGCAGTATTTT

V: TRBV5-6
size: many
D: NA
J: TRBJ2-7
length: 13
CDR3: CASSFSGAYEQYF
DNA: TGTGCCAGCAGCTTTTCAGGGGCCTACGAGCAGTACTTC

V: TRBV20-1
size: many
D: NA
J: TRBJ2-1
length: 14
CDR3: CSARDPRLDNEQFF
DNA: TGCAGTGCTAGAGATCCGAGACTAGACAATGAGCAGTTCTTC